These 22 T cell receptor beta chains were all obtained from the same sample, sequenced in a study of beta chain features in type 1 diabetes. General observations from the study: TCRB CDR3 length was moderately but significantly reduced in all four CD4+ subsets of Type 1 diabetes patients.

Investigators reverse transcribed all isolated RNA, so they sequenced expressed TCRB transcripts. TCRdb's copy holds only in-frame clones and misses some; the assay was immunoSEQ multiplex PCR. Of 150,000 to 200,000 clones in the sample, more than 60% were seen once. These receptors are not linked to any known antigen. Sequenced: naive CD4+ T cells from blood. These receptors came from a man aged 30 to 45 with type 1 diabetes.

J is TRBJ1-1 and V is TRBV10-3, with D possibly TRBD1 on 5 matching bases. The germline gives CDR1 ENHRY, CDR2 SYGVKD. The CDR3 consists of 13 residues. Trimming removed 2 bases from V and 4 bases from J, with 8 bases in between. CDR3 protein: CAISERGGTEAFF. DNA of the CDR3: TGTGCCATCAGTGAGAGGGGCGGCACTGAAGCTTTCTTT.

The V gene is TRBV13, the J gene TRBJ2-4; D might be TRBD1 (6 bases). V dropped 1 base and J dropped 2 bases, with 9 bases sitting between them. The germline V gene encodes CDR1 PRHDT and CDR2 FYEKMQ (reference sequence). The CDR3 runs to 15 residues. The CDR3 nucleotides read TGTGCCAGCAGCTTAGAGGGGGTATCCAAAAACATTCAGTACTTC. This gives the protein CASSLEGVSKNIQYF.

V and J are TRBV30 and TRBJ1-1, with D possibly being TRBD1 (5 bases). CDR1 is GTSNPN and CDR2 is SVGIG in the germline V gene (reference sequence). V was pared by 1 base and J by 0 bases, with 12 bases between. The CDR3 length is 15 residues. The CDR3 nucleotides are TGTGCCTGGAGTGAAGGACAATTGATGAACACTGAAGCTTTCTTT. Translation gives CAWSEGQLMNTEAFF.

This clone turned up a few times. The gene calls are TRBV28 and TRBJ2-7; tentative D call: TRBD1 (5 bases). Germline lookup yields CDR1 MDHEN and CDR2 SYDVKM. The CDR3 contains 14 residues. V dropped 2 bases and J dropped 0 bases, with 8 bases sitting between them. The CDR3 region has the DNA TGTGCCAGCAGTTTAACGACAGCCTCCTACGAGCAGTACTTC. It codes for CASSLTTASYEQYF.

This clone turned up a few times. The chain couples TRBV27 to TRBJ2-1; 7 positions match TRBD1. V dropped 5 bases and J dropped 2; count of bases not matched to a gene: 6. In germline, CDR1 is MNHEY, CDR2 SMNVEV (reference sequence). The CDR3 spans 15 residues. The CDR3 DNA reads TGTGCCAGCAGTCCCATAGGGACAGCCTACAATGAGCAGTTCTTC. Protein sequence: CASSPIGTAYNEQFF.

The chain links TRBV9 to TRBJ2-3, with D tentatively TRBD1 or TRBD2 (6 bases each). Trimming pared 4 bases from V and 6 bases from J, leaving 21 bases between. CDR3 length equals 16 residues. The V gene's germline CDR1 is SGDLS and CDR2 YYNGEE. CDR3 protein: CASSFPPPGGYDTQYF. The CDR3 bases are TGTGCCAGCAGCTTCCCCCCGCCCGGGGGCTACGATACGCAGTATTTT.

The chain links TRBV30 to TRBJ1-5; D is perhaps TRBD1 (5 bases). Deletions cut 2 bases from V and 1 base from J, with 9 bases between. Germline CDR1 and CDR2: GTSNPN and SVGIG (reference sequence). The length of the CDR3 is 14 residues. The CDR3 coding sequence is TGTGCCTGGAGTCGACAGATAAGCAATCAGCCCCAGCATTTT. Translating it yields CAWSRQISNQPQHF.

The chain links TRBV9 to TRBJ2-1; TRBD1 matches at 10 bases. Trimming cost V 0 bases and J 7 bases; bases outside gene matches: 4. The length of the CDR3 is 15 residues. Looked up from germline, CDR1 is SGDLS and CDR2 is YYNGEE. As DNA, the CDR3 is TGTGCCAGCAGCGTAGGACAGGGGGCAAGGAATGAGCAGTTCTTC. Translated: CASSVGQGARNEQFF.

Here the CDR3 DNA reads TGCAGCGCCTCGACAGGGAACTATGGCTACACCTTC. Amino acids: CSASTGNYGYTF. V usage is TRBV29-1 and J usage is TRBJ1-2, with 7 positions matching TRBD1. With V trimmed by 7 bases and J by 2 bases, 4 bases remained unmatched. This CDR3 comprises 12 residues. Germline V gene sequence: CDR1 SQVTM, CDR2 ANQGSEA.

This clone turned up a few times. V and J are TRBV29-1 and TRBJ2-1; no definite D call. From germline, CDR1 is SQVTM and CDR2 ANQGSEA. The CDR3 consists of 13 residues. V was trimmed by 2 bases and J by 3 bases, leaving 8 bases between them. The CDR3 reads CSVEKGSYNEQFF. DNA of the CDR3: TGCAGCGTTGAAAAGGGTAGCTACAATGAGCAGTTCTTC.

This clone appeared a few times. The rearrangement uses TRBV28 and TRBJ2-3; a possible D gene is TRBD2 (6 bases). Trimming stripped 5 bases from V and 1 base from J, with 13 bases between. This CDR3 has 15 residues. CDR1 and CDR2 from the germline V gene are MDHEN and SYDVKM. The CDR3 DNA sequence: TGTGCCAGCAGTCGCCTCGGAGGGCGCACAGATACGCAGTATTTT. Its translation: CASSRLGGRTDTQYF.

This chain joins TRBV29-1 and TRBJ2-1; the D gene is possibly TRBD2 (5 bases). Trimming left V 4 bases short and J 4 bases short, with 8 bases between. The CDR3 sequence is 12 residues long. Per the germline V gene, CDR1 is SQVTM and CDR2 is ANQGSEA. The CDR3 loop is CSVGRGYNEQFF. CDR3 sequence (DNA): TGCAGCGTTGGACGGGGATACAATGAGCAGTTCTTC.

The chain combines TRBV5-1 with TRBJ2-5, with D perhaps matching TRBD1 (5 bases). The V end lost 6 bases, the J end lost 0 bases, and 9 bases lay between the germline ends. Germline CDR1 reads SGHRS; CDR2 reads YFSETQ. This CDR3 region has 13 residues. CDR3 DNA: TGCGCCAGCAAAAGGGGTTACCAAGAGACCCAGTACTTC. Translated, it gives CASKRGYQETQYF.

A single count supports this clone. J is TRBJ2-3 and V is TRBV7-6, with D tentatively TRBD1 or TRBD2 (5 bases each). With 0 bases removed from V and 7 bases from J, the gap between germline ends came to 14 bases. The germline gives CDR1 SGHVS, CDR2 FNYEAQ. This CDR3 contains 15 residues. This CDR3 is CASSLAGRDLHTQYF. DNA of the CDR3: TGTGCCAGCAGCTTAGCGGGACGGGATCTTCATACGCAGTATTTT.

Notes on this clone: A read error may account for a junction end that differs from germline. This chain links TRBV7-7 with TRBJ2-5; 7 positions match TRBD1. The CDR3 has 13 residues. Germline values: CDR1 SSHAT, CDR2 FNYEAQ (reference sequence). The CDR3 DNA reads TGTGCTAGCAGCCGGGACAGCCAAGAGACCCAGTACTTC. Translated, it gives CASSRDSQETQYF.

A few counts support this clone. This rearrangement joins TRBV13 to TRBJ2-6; 9 bases map to TRBD1. Per germline, CDR1 PRHDT and CDR2 FYEKMQ (reference sequence). The CDR3 consists of 17 residues. Losses at the gene ends were 5 bases for V and 0 bases for J; bases not matched to a gene: 5. For the CDR3, the DNA is TGTGCCAGCAGCGTGGGACAGGGAGACTCTGGGGCCAACGTCCTGACTTTC. It specifies CASSVGQGDSGANVLTF.

A few counts support this clone. At the DNA level, this CDR3 is encoded by other sequences in the same sample as well. V is TRBV29-1 and J is TRBJ2-3, with D unresolved. The germline V gene encodes CDR1 SQVTM and CDR2 ANQGSEA. V was pared by 6 bases and J by 2 bases, with 3 bases between. The CDR3 covers 10 residues. Here the CDR3 reads CSVNTDTQYF. CDR3 nucleotide sequence: TGCAGCGTCAACACAGATACGCAGTATTTT.

A single count supports this clone. V is TRBV4-3 and J is TRBJ2-5; D is unresolved. Germline loops: CDR1 LGHNA, CDR2 YSLEER. The V and J ends lost 0 bases and 5 bases respectively, with 10 bases between them. The CDR3 sequence is 14 residues long. This chain's CDR3 is CASSQELSSETQYF. CDR3 nucleotides: TGCGCCAGCAGCCAAGAACTGTCTTCGGAGACCCAGTACTTC.

This clone was observed a single time. The chain uses TRBV28 and TRBJ2-5, with a tentative D call TRBD2 (6 bases). The germline V gene has CDR1 MDHEN and CDR2 SYDVKM. Trimming shortened V by 5 bases and J by 1 base, and 14 bases separated the two germline ends. This CDR3 is built from 15 residues. The CDR3 protein is CASSPPNSGQETQYF. CDR3 bases: TGTGCCAGCAGTCCCCCAAATAGCGGCCAAGAGACCCAGTACTTC.

The rearrangement links TRBV29-1 to TRBJ2-2; unclear D gene. Germline values: CDR1 SQVTM, CDR2 ANQGSEA. CDR3 length equals 12 residues. V lost 5 bases and J 5 bases, leaving 9 bases between the germline ends. The DNA of the CDR3 is TGCAGCGTTTTGTTCGGAACCGGGGAGCTGTTTTTT. It yields the protein CSVLFGTGELFF.

This clone was counted once. This chain joins TRBV4-1 and TRBJ1-6, with TRBD1 matching over 7 bases. Losses at the gene ends were 2 bases for V and 6 bases for J; bases not matched to a gene: 10. CDR1 is MGHRA and CDR2 is YSYEKL in the germline V gene. CDR3 length: 17 residues. CDR3 protein: CASSQPDRALTNSPLHF. CDR3 nucleotide sequence: TGCGCCAGCAGCCAACCCGACAGGGCATTAACTAATTCACCCCTCCACTTT.

This clone has a handful of counts. This sequence joins TRBV29-1 and TRBJ2-5, with D unclear. Germline V gene data show CDR1 as SQVTM and CDR2 as ANQGSEA. This CDR3 contains 11 residues. V shed 1 base and J shed 5 bases, with 5 bases lying between them. CDR3 bases: TGCAGCGTTGAAGTGACGGAGACCCAGTACTTC. This sequence encodes CSVEVTETQYF.